This T cell receptor (beta chain) comes out of a study of shared clonotypes between healthy human individuals. Study at large: The cohort had two women and three men, ages 18 to 49.

Adult donors, all healthy and HIV-negative, had no recent acute infections or vaccinations. About 90 million PBMCs were counted before genomic DNA extraction. The authors split each subset's genomic DNA evenly across several immunoSEQ plates. The data were produced by immunoSEQ multiplex PCR, yet TCRdb's version contains in-frame clones alone and is incomplete. The data show about half a million clones, around 73% seen once. Germline V CDR1 and CDR2: SQVTM, ANQGSEA. V lost 4 bases to trimming and J lost 5 bases; unmatched junction nucleotides: 7. The CDR3 sequence is 14 residues long. This clonotype was sampled from a woman aged 40 to 50 in good health. Some clones in this sample may be carry-over from other donors' samples. The sequenced sample was PBMCs. The chain uses TRBV29-1 and TRBJ2-1; the match to TRBD2 covers 8 bases. The CDR3 sequence is CSVVTGSGNNEQFF. DNA of the CDR3: TGCAGCGTTGTAACGGGTAGCGGGAACAATGAGCAGTTCTTC.